Listed below are T cell receptor beta chains from one sample, sequenced in a study of T cells in Graves' hyperthyroidism and ophthalmopathy. TCRdb redid the calling of the multiplex PCR reads with MiXCR, one entry per CDR3 protein. The sample contains approximately 620,000 distinct CDR3 sequences, 15% to 20% of which appear only once. Material for sequencing was blood. The receptors were sampled from a woman aged 40-49 years with Graves' ophthalmopathy. Each CDR3 is given with its conserved first and last residue. Only part of the rows carry a size: once, few, many, or a class if the clone is expanded.

J gene	V gene	clone size	CDR3 protein
TRBJ2-3	TRBV20-1	.	CSASLLSGSRSDTQYF
TRBJ2-1	TRBV14	.	CASSQERGLRHDEQFF
TRBJ1-6	TRBV7-9	few	CASSSLGQGNSPLHF
TRBJ2-1	TRBV2	many	CASSGQKYNEQFF
TRBJ2-7	TRBV18	.	CASTQRGLAGVEQYF
TRBJ2-2	TRBV12-3/TRBV12-4	many	CASGAGGPIPGELFF
TRBJ1-1	TRBV5-1	.	CASTPYPDTEAFF
TRBJ1-4	TRBV2	many	CASSEAPQGDEKLFF
TRBJ2-4	TRBV30	.	CASGGGSGIQYF
TRBJ1-5	TRBV12-3/TRBV12-4	.	CASRTPRSSNQPQHF
TRBJ2-7	TRBV11-1	many	CASSLASGWTYEQYF
TRBJ1-2	TRBV28	few	CASSPLLGQYGYTF
TRBJ2-7	TRBV18	many	CASSPRHDYEQYF
TRBJ2-1	TRBV5-1	many	CASWGGGPYNEQFF
TRBJ1-5	TRBV6-1	many	CASSEVRNGGGNQPQHF
TRBJ1-2	TRBV12-3/TRBV12-4	.	CASSASSSYGYTF
TRBJ2-1	TRBV20-1	.	CSASLGYEQFF
TRBJ2-2	TRBV3-1	many	CASSQVGGITGELFF
TRBJ1-2	TRBV4-1	.	CASSQDGAQQVPRGYTF
TRBJ2-1	TRBV27	many	CASSMNSRDSEQFF
TRBJ2-1	TRBV18	many	CASSPAMNEQFF
TRBJ1-2	TRBV28	many	CASSSAAGAGYTF
TRBJ2-7	TRBV7-2	many	CASSHRDRKSYEQYF
TRBJ1-6	TRBV10-3	.	CAARGADRVNSPLHF
TRBJ2-3	TRBV2	.	CASSVEGGRTDTQYF
TRBJ2-5	TRBV29-1	.	CSGWGGLVTQYF
TRBJ2-5	TRBV18	few	CASSPSGRHQETQYF
TRBJ2-7	TRBV6-1	many	CASSTQGHHYEQYF
TRBJ2-2	TRBV5-1	.	CASSENSGVNTGELFF
TRBJ2-5	TRBV29-1	.	CSANLRRGQTHQETQYF
TRBJ2-1	TRBV6-1	.	CASSGWLDNNEQFF
TRBJ2-2	TRBV19	.	CASSSLSEGPNTGELFF